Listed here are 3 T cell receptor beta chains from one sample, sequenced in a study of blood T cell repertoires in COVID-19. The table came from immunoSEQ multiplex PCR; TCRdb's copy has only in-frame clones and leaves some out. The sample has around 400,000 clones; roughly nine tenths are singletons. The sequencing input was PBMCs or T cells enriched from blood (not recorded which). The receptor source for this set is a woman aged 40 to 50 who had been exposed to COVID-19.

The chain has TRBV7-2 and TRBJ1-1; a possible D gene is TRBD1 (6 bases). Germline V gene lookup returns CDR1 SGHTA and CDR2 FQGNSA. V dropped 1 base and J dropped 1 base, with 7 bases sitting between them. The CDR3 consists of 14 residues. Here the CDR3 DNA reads TGTGCCAGCAGCTTAGGCAGGGGGAACACTGAAGCTTTCTTT. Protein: CASSLGRGNTEAFF.

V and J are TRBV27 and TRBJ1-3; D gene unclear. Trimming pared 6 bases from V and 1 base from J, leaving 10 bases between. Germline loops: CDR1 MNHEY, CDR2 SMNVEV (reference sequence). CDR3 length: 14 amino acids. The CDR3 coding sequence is TGTGCCAGCAGCTCCCCCCTATCTGGAAACACCATATATTTT. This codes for CASSSPLSGNTIYF.

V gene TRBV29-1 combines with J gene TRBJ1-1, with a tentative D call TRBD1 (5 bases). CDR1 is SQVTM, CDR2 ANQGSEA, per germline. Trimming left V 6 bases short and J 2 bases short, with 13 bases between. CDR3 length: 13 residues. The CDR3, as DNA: TGCAGCGTCGAGGACATTAGCAACACTGAAGCTTTCTTT. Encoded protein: CSVEDISNTEAFF. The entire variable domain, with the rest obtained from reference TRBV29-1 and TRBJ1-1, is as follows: SAVISQKPSRDICQRGTSLTIQCQVDSQVTMMFWYRQQPGQSLTLIATANQGSEATYESGFVIDKFPISRPNLTFSTLTVSNMSPEDSSIYLCSVEDISNTEAFFGQGTRLTVV.